This T cell receptor (beta chain) was captured in a study of blood T cells in healthy people across ages. Points from the study as a whole: Diversity of TCR beta per million T cells declined in a roughly linear way with age.

Concerning this clonotype: As yet, its antigen is unknown.

A second PCR of about 7 to 11 cycles used a sample-barcoded 5' primer and a J-beta primer mix. Each cDNA molecule was tagged by a template-switch adaptor that had 12 random nucleotides. TCRdb reprocessed the 5' RACE reads with MiXCR, giving one entry per CDR3 protein. The table records roughly 720,000 distinct CDR3 sequences, about 55% of them present only once. Each of the donors had roughly 9.1 milliliters of peripheral blood drawn into EDTA-treated Vacutainer tubes. CDR3 length: 14 residues. This receptor was obtained from an elderly man in good health. The chain carries TRBV21-1 and TRBJ2-7; the table's D gene call, TRBD2, was not cross checked with the DNA. TRBV21-1 is classified as a pseudogene. Sequencing was carried out using blood. The DNA of the CDR3 is TGTGCCCCCATGGGGGAGGGCCTGATTTACGAGCAGTACTTC. Its protein product is CAPMGEGLIYEQYF.